This entry describes one TCR beta chain. The antigen remains undetermined. The sample is drawn from a study of T cell responses to AZD1222 COVID-19 vaccine. Overall study results and limits: Donors were largely white British and mainly female; clonal diversity was possibly underestimated. Dominant CD4 TCR responses targeted spike regions 160-218 and 743-854. Nearly half of spike-specific TCRs reportedly target variant regions that are unmutated in the B.1.351 and B.1.1.7 variants.

Profiling relied on immunoSEQ multiplex PCR, and the TCRdb table lists in-frame clones only, not all of them. In the table there are some 180,000 clones, 85% to 95% of which are singletons. The receptor comes from an adult who received the AZD1222 COVID-19 vaccine. The specimen comprised peripheral blood, sampled 28 days after the second AZD1222 dose.

This CDR3 is CASSAPKWPAGQYF. The CDR3 DNA sequence: TGTGCCAGCAGCGCCCCCAAGTGGCCCGCGGGGCAGTATTTT. V and J are TRBV28 and TRBJ2-3, with D tentatively TRBD2 (5 bases). Trimming took off 6 bases at V and 11 bases at J, with 21 bases between the two ends. The germline gives CDR1 MDHEN, CDR2 SYDVKM. The CDR3 is made up of 14 amino acids.